The 18 T cell receptor beta chains listed next were all sequenced from one sample in a study of T cell responses to AZD1222 COVID-19 vaccine. Sequenced by immunoSEQ multiplex PCR; TCRdb stores in-frame clones only, minus some. Of 150,000 to 180,000 clones in the sample, approximately 91% were seen once. The sequencing used peripheral blood, collected after recovery from COVID-19. The receptors here all came from an adult who had recovered from COVID-19.

The V gene is TRBV7-2, the J gene TRBJ2-7, with a possible D match to TRBD2 (6 bases). V lost 1 base and J lost 7, with 23 bases in between. Germline values: CDR1 SGHTA, CDR2 FQGNSA. The CDR3 covers 17 residues. CDR3: CASSLEASASSLREQYF. As DNA, the CDR3 is TGTGCCAGCAGCTTAGAAGCTAGCGCCTCTTCGTTGCGGGAGCAGTACTTC. The variable domain in full, completed from reference TRBV7-2 and TRBJ2-7, reads GAGVSQSPSNKVTEKGKDVELRCDPISGHTALYWYRQSLGQGLEFLIYFQGNSAPDKSGLPSDRFSAERTGGSVSTLTIQRTQQEDSAVYLCASSLEASASSLREQYFGPGTRLTVT.

This clone has only a few counts. V usage is TRBV7-2 and J usage is TRBJ1-2; no reliable D call. The ends were cut back, 5 bases at V and 4 bases at J, with 11 bases in the middle. Germline V gives CDR1 SGHTA, CDR2 FQGNSA. The CDR3 is 13 amino acids. CDR3 region: CASSPGRSYGYTF. The CDR3 nucleotides read TGTGCCAGCAGCCCGGGCAGATCCTATGGCTACACCTTC.

Here the CDR3 DNA reads TGTGCCAGCAGTGATAAGACAGCGGACACTGAAGCTTTCTTT. Its translation: CASSDKTADTEAFF. The J gene is TRBJ1-1, the V gene TRBV2, with D possibly being TRBD1 (5 bases). Trimming cost V 3 bases and J 3 bases, with 11 bases left between them. The CDR3 loop spans 14 amino acids. Germline lookup yields CDR1 SNHLY and CDR2 FYNNEI. Supplemented by reference TRBV2 and TRBJ1-1, the full variable domain reads EPEVTQTPSHQVTQMGQEVILRCVPISNHLYFYWYRQILGQKVEFLVSFYNNEISEKSEIFDDQFSVERPDGSNFTLKIRSTKLEDSAMYFCASSDKTADTEAFFGQGTRLTVV.

The V gene is TRBV29-1, the J gene TRBJ2-1, with 8 nucleotides matching TRBD1. There are 14 residues in the CDR3. The germline V gene has CDR1 SQVTM and CDR2 ANQGSEA. After removal of 4 bases from V and 10 bases from J, the junction contained 12 bases not matched to a gene. In nucleotides, the CDR3 is TGCAGCGTTGCACGGGACAGGAGATATGACGAGCAGTTCTTC. It translates to CSVARDRRYDEQFF.

This sequence joins TRBV2 and TRBJ1-2; 10 nucleotides agree with TRBD1. The CDR3 sequence is 14 residues long. The germline V gene encodes CDR1 SNHLY and CDR2 FYNNEI. V trimming: 4 bases; J trimming: 5 bases; junction bases outside the gene matches: 4. Here the CDR3 DNA reads TGTGCCAGCAGTGGACAGGGGGCATATTATGGCTACACCTTC. This gives the protein CASSGQGAYYGYTF.

The rearrangement links TRBV5-3 to TRBJ2-3; D is possibly TRBD2 (6 bases). TRBV5-3 is labeled an ORF, and its function is uncertain. The CDR3 contains 16 residues. The V end was cut by 0 bases, the J end by 4 bases, with 15 bases between. Here the CDR3 DNA reads TGTGCCAGAAGCTTGGTATCGAGCGGGTGGGCAGATACGCAGTATTTT. Residues: CARSLVSSGWADTQYF.

This chain links TRBV10-3 with TRBJ2-7, with D possibly being TRBD1 (5 bases). The V gene's germline CDR1 is ENHRY and CDR2 SYGVKD. V lost 2 bases, J lost 2 bases, and 10 bases lay in between. The CDR3 is 14 residues long. The CDR3 here is CAISEDRYPYEQYF. CDR3 nucleotide sequence: TGTGCCATCAGTGAGGACAGATACCCCTACGAGCAGTACTTC.

The chain is built from TRBV7-9 and TRBJ2-2; TRBD1 matches at 8 bases. In germline, CDR1 is SEHNR, CDR2 FQNEAQ (reference sequence). This CDR3 has 15 amino acids. The ends lost 5 bases at V and 1 base at J; junction bases unmatched: 3. The CDR3 DNA is TGTGCCAGCAGCAGAGGGACAGGGAACACCGGGGAGCTGTTTTTT. It is translated as CASSRGTGNTGELFF.

The genes are TRBV10-2 and TRBJ2-3; D gene ambiguous. Trimming stripped 8 bases from V and 3 bases from J, with 12 bases between. Per the germline V gene, CDR1 is WSHSY and CDR2 is SAAADI. The CDR3 sequence is 13 residues long. The CDR3: CASGNLGTDTQYF. Written as DNA, the CDR3 is TGCGCCAGCGGGAACTTGGGGACAGATACGCAGTATTTT.

The V gene is TRBV7-3, the J gene TRBJ1-1; 7 bases fit TRBD1. The CDR3 loop spans 15 amino acids. Germline V lookup: CDR1 SGHTA, CDR2 FQGTGA. The trim removed 0 bases at V and 5 bases at J, leaving 6 bases unmatched. CDR3 in amino acids: CASSLTGGGRTEAFF. Written as DNA, the CDR3 is TGTGCCAGCAGCTTAACGGGAGGGGGCCGAACTGAAGCTTTCTTT. The full variable domain, with the rest looked up from reference TRBV7-3 and TRBJ1-1, is GAGVSQTPSNKVTEKGKYVELRCDPISGHTALYWYRQSLGQGPEFLIYFQGTGAADDSGLPNDRFFAVRPEGSVSTLKIQRTERGDSAVYLCASSLTGGGRTEAFFGQGTRLTVV.

The chain has TRBV3-1 (or the pseudogene TRBV3-2) and TRBJ2-6; 12 bases align to TRBD1. This CDR3 has 18 residues. Per the germline V gene, CDR1 is LGHDT and CDR2 is YNNKEL (reference sequence). V dropped 2 bases and J dropped 2; count of bases not matched to a gene: 4. The CDR3: CASSQFGTGGAGANVLTF. The DNA for the CDR3 is TGTGCCAGCAGCCAATTCGGGACAGGGGGCGCTGGGGCCAACGTCCTGACTTTC.

The chain couples TRBV18 to TRBJ2-7; TRBD1 or TRBD2 may be the D gene (6 bases each). From germline, CDR1 is KGHSH and CDR2 LQKENI. The V gene lost 6 bases and the J gene lost 3 bases, with 15 bases spanning the gap. The CDR3 is made up of 14 amino acids. Here the CDR3 DNA reads TGTGCCAGCTCTTGGGGCGGGACAAACTACGAGCAGTACTTC. Translated, it gives CASSWGGTNYEQYF.

The chain links TRBV11-2 to TRBJ1-2; D is ambiguous. In germline, CDR1 is SGHAT, CDR2 FQNNGV. This CDR3 region has 12 residues. Trimming stripped 2 bases from V and 8 bases from J, with 9 bases between. The CDR3 loop is CASSLMREGYTF. CDR3 in DNA: TGTGCCAGCAGCTTAATGAGGGAAGGCTACACCTTC. The full variable domain, in which reference TRBV11-2 and TRBJ1-2 provide the parts outside the CDR3, is EAGVAQSPRYKIIEKRQSVAFWCNPISGHATLYWYQQILGQGPKLLIQFQNNGVVDDSQLPKDRFSAERLKGVDSTLKIQPAKLEDSAVYLCASSLMREGYTFGSGTRLTVV.

The V call is TRBV6-4, the J call TRBJ1-5; TRBD1 is a possible D gene (5 bases). The V end was cut by 3 bases, the J end by 0 bases, with 9 bases between. The length of the CDR3 is 15 residues. CDR1 and CDR2 from the germline V gene are MRHNA and SNTAGT. CDR3 sequence (DNA): TGTGCCAGCAGTGAGACAGACTATAGCAATCAGCCCCAGCATTTT. Protein: CASSETDYSNQPQHF.

The rearrangement links TRBV5-6 to TRBJ2-2, with 10 bases aligning to TRBD1. The CDR3 contains 15 residues. The germline CDR1 and CDR2 sequences are SGHDT and YYEEEE. After removal of 3 bases from V and 9 bases from J, the junction contained 8 bases not matched to a gene. The CDR3 loop is CASSSGTGAHRELFF. The CDR3 region has the DNA TGTGCCAGCAGCTCCGGGACAGGGGCGCACCGGGAGCTGTTTTTT.

The genes are TRBV29-1 and TRBJ2-4, with 9 bases lining up with TRBD1. The CDR3 covers 14 residues. V lost 6 bases to trimming and J lost 7 bases; unmatched junction nucleotides: 10. CDR1 and CDR2 from the germline V gene are SQVTM and ANQGSEA. The CDR3 is CSVDPGQGTNIQYF. As DNA, the CDR3 is TGCAGCGTAGACCCGGGACAGGGAACGAACATTCAGTACTTC. The full variable domain, in which reference TRBV29-1 and TRBJ2-4 provide the parts outside the CDR3, is SAVISQKPSRDICQRGTSLTIQCQVDSQVTMMFWYRQQPGQSLTLIATANQGSEATYESGFVIDKFPISRPNLTFSTLTVSNMSPEDSSIYLCSVDPGQGTNIQYFGAGTRLSVL.

The chain links TRBV29-1 to TRBJ1-4; 7 bases fit TRBD1. Germline CDR1 SQVTM, CDR2 ANQGSEA. The CDR3 loop spans 12 amino acids. V gave up 7 bases and J gave up 7 bases; unmatched junction bases: 6. The CDR3 protein is CSAGRGREKLFF. The CDR3 bases are TGCAGCGCCGGAAGGGGGCGTGAAAAACTGTTTTTT.

The chain couples TRBV3-1 (or the pseudogene TRBV3-2) to TRBJ1-2; D gene ambiguous. The V gene's germline CDR1 is LGHDT and CDR2 YNNKEL (reference sequence). The CDR3 consists of 13 residues. Trimming pared 4 bases from V and 6 bases from J, leaving 12 bases between. CDR3 nucleotide sequence: TGTGCCAGCAGCCCCCGGGCGGGAAATGGCTACACCTTC. Protein: CASSPRAGNGYTF.